These 8 T cell receptor beta chains came from one sample sequenced in a study of blood T cell repertoires in COVID-19. TCRdb's table, derived via immunoSEQ multiplex PCR, lists solely in-frame clones and lacks some. This repertoire shows more than 65,000 clones, approximately 78% found once; its top ten account for about a third. The specimen was peripheral blood. The receptors come from a woman in her 70s with acute or convalescent COVID-19.

This chain connects TRBV2 to TRBJ2-7; tentatively, D is TRBD1 (6 bases). There are 16 residues in the CDR3. The germline gives CDR1 SNHLY, CDR2 FYNNEI. Trimming pared 8 bases from V and 1 base from J, leaving 21 bases between. CDR3 region: CASESRYRERSYEQYF. CDR3 DNA: TGTGCCAGCGAAAGCCGATACAGGGAACGGTCCTACGAGCAGTACTTC.

V and J are TRBV18 and TRBJ2-2; D is ambiguous. V was shortened by 2 bases and J by 3 bases, with 7 bases between the two germline ends. CDR3 length equals 14 residues. Germline V gene lookup returns CDR1 KGHSH and CDR2 LQKENI. The CDR3 coding sequence is TGTGCCAGCTCACCATCCGTTTACACCGGGGAGCTGTTTTTT. Encoded protein: CASSPSVYTGELFF.

The chain is built from TRBV4-2 and TRBJ2-1, with 16 bases lining up with TRBD2. The CDR3 extends over 19 amino acids. The germline V gene encodes CDR1 LGHNA and CDR2 YNFKEQ. J lost 8 bases, V lost 1 base, and 11 bases had no gene match. The CDR3 DNA reads TGTGCCAGCAGCCAAGGGGCCGGGACTAGCGGGAGGGTTGGGTATGAGCAGTTCTTC. Amino acids: CASSQGAGTSGRVGYEQFF.

The chain employs TRBV10-3 and TRBJ1-6; 7 bases match TRBD1. Germline CDR1 reads ENHRY; CDR2 reads SYGVKD. The CDR3 contains 16 residues. V was pared by 3 bases and J by 7 bases, with 9 bases of the junction left unmatched. As DNA, the CDR3 is TGTGCCATCAGTGAATGGGGGGCAGGGGGGAATTCACCCCTCCACTTT. This codes for CAISEWGAGGNSPLHF.

The V call is TRBV19, the J call TRBJ1-3; D not certain. V shed 11 bases and J shed 0 bases, with 17 bases lying between them. The CDR3 runs to 15 residues. CDR1 and CDR2 from the germline V gene are LNHDA and SQIVND (reference sequence). CDR3: CASTDSGSSGNTIYF. The CDR3 DNA follows: TGTGCCTCAACCGACTCCGGGTCCTCTGGAAACACCATATATTTT.

The chain recombines TRBV5-8 with TRBJ1-1, with TRBD1 identical over 7 bases. Germline lookup yields CDR1 SGHTS and CDR2 YDEGEE. The J segment lost 3 bases and the V segment lost 4 bases, leaving 9 bases of the junction unmatched. The CDR3 runs to 15 residues. CDR3 sequence reads: CASSPPGQTHTEAFF. CDR3 coding DNA: TGTGCCAGCAGCCCCCCGGGACAGACACACACTGAAGCTTTCTTT. Combining the CDR3 with reference TRBV5-8 and TRBJ1-1 gives the whole variable domain EAGVTQSPTHLIKTRGQQATLRCSPISGHTSVYWYQQALGLGLQFLLWYDEGEERNRGNFPPRFSGRQFPNYSSELNVNALELEDSALYLCASSPPGQTHTEAFFGQGTRLTVV.

This clone has just a few counts. The chain links TRBV5-1 to TRBJ1-3, with D maybe TRBD1 (6 bases). V lost 4 bases, J lost 0 bases, and 17 bases lay in between. There are 17 residues in the CDR3. Germline assignment: CDR1 SGHRS and CDR2 YFSETQ. The CDR3 sequence is CASSAGQPGSSGNTIYF. CDR3 DNA sequence: TGCGCCAGCAGCGCCGGACAGCCGGGAAGCTCTGGAAACACCATATATTTT. Using reference TRBV5-1 and TRBJ1-3 for the parts outside the CDR3, the full variable domain is KAGVTQTPRYLIKTRGQQVTLSCSPISGHRSVSWYQQTPGQGLQFLFEYFSETQRNKGNFPGRFSGRQFSNSRSEMNVSTLELGDSALYLCASSAGQPGSSGNTIYFGEGSWLTVV.

This chain connects TRBV21-1 to TRBJ1-1. TRBV21-1 is described as a pseudogene. This CDR3 is built from 15 residues. CDR3 bases: TGTGCCAGCAGCCGAGCAGAGAGGATGAACACTGAAGCTTTCTTT. Residues: CASSRAERMNTEAFF.